This TCR beta chain derives from a study of blood T cell repertoires in COVID-19. The table came from immunoSEQ multiplex PCR; TCRdb's copy has only in-frame clones and leaves some out. The sample carries under 75,000 clones, 70% to 75% recorded once. Per the germline V gene, CDR1 is LNHDA and CDR2 is SQIVND (reference sequence). The CDR3 runs 12 residues. Trimming pared 4 bases from V and 2 bases from J, leaving 5 bases between. The chain joins TRBV19 to TRBJ1-2, with no clear D. The sequenced material came from peripheral blood. The clonotype originates from a man aged 60 to 69 with acute or convalescent COVID-19. The CDR3 DNA follows: TGTGCCAGTAGTACTACGAACTATGGCTACACCTTC. It encodes CASSTTNYGYTF.